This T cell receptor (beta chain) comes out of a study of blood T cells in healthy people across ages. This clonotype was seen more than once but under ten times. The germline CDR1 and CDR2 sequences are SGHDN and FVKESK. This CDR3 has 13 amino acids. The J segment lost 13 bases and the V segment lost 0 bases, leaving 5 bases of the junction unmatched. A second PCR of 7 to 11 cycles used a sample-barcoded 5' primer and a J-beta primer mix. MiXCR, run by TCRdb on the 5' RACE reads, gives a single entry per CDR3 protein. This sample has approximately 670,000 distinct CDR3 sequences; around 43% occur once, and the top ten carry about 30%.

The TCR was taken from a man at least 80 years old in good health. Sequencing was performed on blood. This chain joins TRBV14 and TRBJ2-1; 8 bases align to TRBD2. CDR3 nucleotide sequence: TGTGCCAGCAGCCAAGAACCCCGGGGGGGACAGTTCTTC. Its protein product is CASSQEPRGGQFF.